The following is a TCR beta chain sequence with its context. Produced via immunoSEQ multiplex PCR; TCRdb's table is partial and in-frame only. The table shows around 19,000 clones, with under 50% occurring only once. The data were taken from a study of graft-versus-host responses after intestinal transplantation. Study information: Among the recipients, all got anti-thymocyte globulin induction and then tacrolimus and steroids for around three years.

Germline-derived CDR1 and CDR2 are MNHEY and SVGAGI. The CDR3 covers 14 residues. Deletions cut 6 bases from V and 7 bases from J, with 18 bases between. The clonotype was recovered from a human patient who received an intestinal transplant. The source material was alloreactive CD4+ T cells from a mixed lymphocyte reaction culture, sampled before intestinal transplant. Subset described: CFSE-low proliferating T cells sorted from roughly 6-day pre-transplant mixed lymphocyte reaction (GvH or HvG direction). This chain joins TRBV6-5 and TRBJ1-2; possibly TRBD1 for D (5 bases). CDR3 loop: CASRPLRQSGGYTF. The CDR3 DNA reads TGTGCCAGCAGACCACTACGACAGTCAGGTGGCTACACCTTC.